These 13 T cell receptor beta chains came from one sample sequenced in a study of control samples from healthy donors and cancer patients. Here immunoSEQ multiplex PCR was the method, and the copy in TCRdb shows in-frame clones only, minus some. The repertoire consists of tens of thousands of clones, with around nine tenths occurring once and the leading ten covering over 3%. The source material was blood. The source is a young woman in good health.

This chain links TRBV2 with TRBJ1-1, with 8 bases fitting TRBD1. CDR3 length: 15 residues. Germline values: CDR1 SNHLY, CDR2 FYNNEI. The ends lost 7 bases at V and 4 bases at J; junction bases unmatched: 11. DNA of the CDR3: TGTGCCAGCATTCGAACAGGGGGAGCGAGCACTGAAGCTTTCTTT. This sequence encodes CASIRTGGASTEAFF. Full variable domain (remainder filled in from reference TRBV2 and TRBJ1-1): EPEVTQTPSHQVTQMGQEVILRCVPISNHLYFYWYRQILGQKVEFLVSFYNNEISEKSEIFDDQFSVERPDGSNFTLKIRSTKLEDSAMYFCASIRTGGASTEAFFGQGTRLTVV.

The chain recombines TRBV3-1 (or the pseudogene TRBV3-2) with TRBJ1-2; tentative D call: TRBD1 (5 bases). Germline V gives CDR1 LGHDT, CDR2 YNNKEL (reference sequence). V lost 3 bases and J lost 6, with 14 bases in between. There are 14 residues in the CDR3. The CDR3, as DNA: TGTGCCAGCAGCCATCAGGGCCTGGGGGATGGCTACACCTTC. Translation gives CASSHQGLGDGYTF.

The J gene is TRBJ1-4, the V gene TRBV29-1, with a tentative D call TRBD1 (6 bases). Germline lookup yields CDR1 SQVTM and CDR2 ANQGSEA. V was shortened by 7 bases and J by 7 bases, with 25 bases between the two germline ends. There are 16 residues in the CDR3. As DNA, the CDR3 is TGCAGCGCCATACCCGAGGACAGCTTAAACAGTGAAAAACTGTTTTTT. It encodes CSAIPEDSLNSEKLFF.

The chain has TRBV5-4 and TRBJ1-6; possibly TRBD1 for D (5 bases). V lost 0 bases and J 10 bases, leaving 11 bases between the germline ends. Per the germline V gene, CDR1 is SGHNT and CDR2 is YYREEE (reference sequence). The CDR3 consists of 14 residues. The CDR3 here is CASSLAGIGSPLHF. The CDR3 coding sequence is TGTGCCAGCAGCTTGGCAGGGATTGGATCACCCCTCCACTTT.

The chain couples TRBV15 to TRBJ2-7; tentative D call: TRBD2 (6 bases). Germline assignment: CDR1 LNHNV and CDR2 YYDKDF (reference sequence). V dropped 1 base and J dropped 2 bases, with 12 bases sitting between them. CDR3 size: 15 residues. CDR3 DNA: TGTGCCACCAGCAGAGGACGGGAGCTTGCCTACGAGCAGTACTTC. It translates to CATSRGRELAYEQYF.

The chain employs TRBV9 and TRBJ1-5, with D uncertain. Germline V gene data show CDR1 as SGDLS and CDR2 as YYNGEE. The CDR3 covers 15 residues. V was cut by 0 bases and J by 0 bases, with 7 bases left in between. CDR3 nucleotide sequence: TGTGCCAGCAGCGTAGGGTTGAGTAGCAATCAGCCCCAGCATTTT. Protein sequence: CASSVGLSSNQPQHF. The entire variable domain, with the rest obtained from reference TRBV9 and TRBJ1-5, is as follows: DSGVTQTPKHLITATGQRVTLRCSPRSGDLSVYWYQQSLDQGLQFLIQYYNGEERAKGNILERFSAQQFPDLHSELNLSSLELGDSALYFCASSVGLSSNQPQHFGDGTRLSIL.

J is TRBJ2-2 and V is TRBV27; 7 positions agree with TRBD2. The germline CDR1 and CDR2 sequences are MNHEY and SMNVEV (reference sequence). The CDR3 length is 14 residues. V shed 7 bases, J shed 4 bases, and the junction held 6 bases outside the gene matches. CDR3 in amino acids: CASTVGGGTGELFF. DNA for the CDR3: TGTGCCAGCACCGTCGGCGGGGGCACCGGGGAGCTGTTTTTT.

The chain couples TRBV6-1 to TRBJ1-2; D is unresolved. Germline lookup yields CDR1 MNHNS and CDR2 SASEGT. The CDR3 spans 15 residues. The V gene lost 1 base and the J gene lost 0 bases, with 9 bases spanning the gap. CDR3 loop: CASSEVRQSNYGYTF. The CDR3 region has the DNA TGTGCCAGCAGTGAAGTACGGCAGTCTAACTATGGCTACACCTTC.

The count of this clone is one. V is TRBV6-6 and J is TRBJ1-5; D is possibly TRBD1 (5 bases). Germline-derived CDR1 and CDR2 are MNHNY and SVGAGI (reference sequence). Trimming left V 4 bases short and J 4 bases short, with 8 bases between. There are 13 residues in the CDR3. The CDR3 spells CASSSGANQPQHF. The CDR3 DNA reads as TGTGCCAGCAGTTCCGGGGCAAATCAGCCCCAGCATTTT.

The rearrangement uses TRBV11-3 and TRBJ2-2; D perhaps matches TRBD1 (6 bases). CDR1 and CDR2 (germline): SGHNT, YENEEA. The CDR3 is made up of 15 amino acids. The V gene lost 4 bases and the J gene lost 4 bases, with 13 bases spanning the gap. The CDR3: CASSSRTDFTGELFF. The CDR3 DNA sequence: TGTGCCAGCAGCTCCAGGACAGATTTCACCGGGGAGCTGTTTTTT.

The chain links TRBV9 to TRBJ2-2; 7 bases fit TRBD2. CDR1 and CDR2 (germline): SGDLS, YYNGEE. The CDR3 contains 15 residues. V lost 0 bases and J lost 5; bases outside the gene matches: 4. Here the CDR3 reads CASSVVGTITGELFF. The CDR3, as DNA: TGTGCCAGCAGCGTAGTAGGGACTATTACCGGGGAGCTGTTTTTT.

This chain uses TRBV5-1 with TRBJ1-2; D not resolved. V lost 0 bases and J lost 0, with 12 bases in between. This CDR3 is 16 amino acids long. Germline V gene sequence: CDR1 SGHRS, CDR2 YFSETQ. The DNA for the CDR3 is TGCGCCAGCAGCTTGGAACCTGGACCCGCTAACTATGGCTACACCTTC. It encodes CASSLEPGPANYGYTF.

This chain joins TRBV5-1 and TRBJ2-2; 9 nucleotides line up with TRBD1. V was clipped by 7 bases and J by 5 bases; unmatched bases: 9. Germline lookup yields CDR1 SGHRS and CDR2 YFSETQ. This CDR3 comprises 15 residues. In DNA form, the CDR3 reads TGCGCCAGCGCACAGGGGGCTGTTGAGACCGGGGAGCTGTTTTTT. This encodes CASAQGAVETGELFF.